The 3 T cell receptor beta chains presented below share a single source sample, sequenced in a study of cytomegalovirus exposure and HLA in healthy donors. The protocol was immunoSEQ multiplex PCR, while the TCRdb copy is restricted to in-frame clones and leaves out a portion. The table lists 260,000 or so clones, 80% to 95% of them singletons. Sequencing input: PBMCs. The receptors originated from a woman in her thirties in good health and CMV-seronegative.

The chain links TRBV2 to TRBJ2-1; TRBD1 is a possible D gene (5 bases). With 6 bases removed from V and 5 bases from J, the gap between germline ends came to 20 bases. This CDR3 contains 16 residues. Germline V lookup: CDR1 SNHLY, CDR2 FYNNEI. CDR3: CASRERWGPGNNEQFF. The CDR3 DNA reads TGTGCCAGCAGGGAAAGGTGGGGCCCTGGGAACAATGAGCAGTTCTTC.

J is TRBJ1-4 and V is TRBV10-3, with TRBD1 matching over 9 bases. Germline-derived CDR1 and CDR2 are ENHRY and SYGVKD. V lost 2 bases, J lost 4 bases, and 5 bases stayed unmatched. The CDR3 has 16 residues. CDR3 nucleotides: TGTGCCATCAGTGAGAGGTGGACAGGGGTTAATGAAAAACTGTTTTTT. The encoded protein is CAISERWTGVNEKLFF.

The chain joins TRBV5-1 to TRBJ2-2; 7 bases match TRBD2. The V gene end was trimmed by 1 base and the J gene end by 5 bases; junction bases not matched to a gene: 8. Germline V gives CDR1 SGHRS, CDR2 YFSETQ. This CDR3 region has 16 residues. CDR3 in DNA: TGCGCCAGCAGCTTGAGGGCTAGCGGAAGTACCGGGGAGCTGTTTTTT. It specifies CASSLRASGSTGELFF.